The source of this T cell receptor (beta chain) is a study of shared clonotypes between healthy human individuals. Regarding this clone: The antigen remains undetermined.

General observations from the study: Generation probability values for non-shared clonotypes were lower than those for clonotypes shared by all four donors. Measured sharing among donors was expected to vary with sequencing depth. A few donors held roughly 5% of naive CD4 clonotypes in common.

The authors split each subset's genomic DNA evenly across several immunoSEQ plates. Sequencing used immunoSEQ multiplex PCR; TCRdb keeps in-frame clones, though not all of them. This sample carries some 2.1 million clones, approximately 94% of them seen once, and the ten largest clones take around 1.1%. The V end lost 3 bases, the J end lost 1 base, and 12 bases lay between the germline ends. CDR1 is SNHLY, CDR2 FYNNEI, per germline. The CDR3 contains 15 residues. Positively selected for CCR7, the CD45RO-negative cells used as naive CD8 cells excluded terminally differentiated effector memory CD45RA+ cells.

Sequenced: naive CD8+ T cells sorted from blood. This receptor was obtained from a man aged 18 to 29 in good health. The rearrangement uses TRBV2 and TRBJ1-1, with D maybe TRBD1 (5 bases). The CDR3 region is CASSDRERGNTEAFF. CDR3 sequence (DNA): TGTGCCAGCAGTGACAGGGAAAGGGGGAACACTGAAGCTTTCTTT.